This TCR beta chain was observed in a study of beta chain features in type 1 diabetes. Sequencing targeted expressed TCRB transcripts, as all isolated RNA had been reverse transcribed. Sequencing used immunoSEQ multiplex PCR; TCRdb keeps in-frame clones, though not all of them. Here the sample spans roughly 140,000 clones, over 7.5% being singletons. The CDR3 loop spans 18 amino acids. Trimming stripped 3 bases from V and 0 bases from J, with 20 bases between. Germline V gene sequence: CDR1 KGHSH, CDR2 LQKENI. This TCR was sampled from a young man in good health. This sequence joins TRBV18 and TRBJ1-2; D unclear. The source material was central memory CD4+ T cells from blood. The CDR3 region is CASSPAMGGRAANYGYTF. Here the CDR3 DNA reads TGTGCCAGCTCACCCGCGATGGGAGGTCGGGCAGCTAACTATGGCTACACCTTC.